The 22 T cell receptor beta chains below all came from one sample that was sequenced in a study of follicular helper T cells after annual influenza vaccination. Time point defined: 2014-2015 season, pre-vaccination. Data came from immunoSEQ multiplex PCR; TCRdb stores just in-frame clones and leaves some out. In the table there are some 15,000 clones, just under 85% of which are singletons. This specimen consisted of CXCR5- memory CD4+ T cells sorted from blood, obtained on the day of influenza vaccination. Every receptor here comes from an adult who received the influenza vaccine.

The rearrangement uses TRBV13 and TRBJ1-3; D gene ambiguous. This CDR3 is 16 amino acids long. Germline V CDR1 and CDR2: PRHDT, FYEKMQ (reference sequence). Deletions cut 5 bases from V and 11 bases from J, with 25 bases between. The CDR3 sequence: CASSQAVPAPRTPIYF. The CDR3 DNA follows: TGTGCCAGCAGCCAAGCGGTCCCGGCCCCCAGAACCCCCATATATTTT.

This CDR3 is CASSGQGQGSRLDTQYF. Written as DNA, the CDR3 is TGTGCCAGCAGCGGCCAGGGACAGGGCTCAAGGTTGGATACGCAGTATTTT. The rearrangement links TRBV9 to TRBJ2-3; 9 bases agree with TRBD1. Per germline, CDR1 SGDLS and CDR2 YYNGEE. J lost 6 bases, V lost 3 bases, and 14 bases had no gene match. This CDR3 is built from 17 residues. The whole variable domain, filled in from reference TRBV9 and TRBJ2-3, reads DSGVTQTPKHLITATGQRVTLRCSPRSGDLSVYWYQQSLDQGLQFLIQYYNGEERAKGNILERFSAQQFPDLHSELNLSSLELGDSALYFCASSGQGQGSRLDTQYFGPGTRLTVL.

V is TRBV18 and J is TRBJ1-4, with D tentatively TRBD1 (6 bases). Trimming took 6 bases from V and 4 from J, leaving 12 bases between them. The germline V gene encodes CDR1 KGHSH and CDR2 LQKENI. This CDR3 is 14 amino acids long. Here the CDR3 DNA reads TGTGCCAGCTCCTGGGACAACAGTAATGAAAAACTGTTTTTT. This translates into CASSWDNSNEKLFF.

V and J are TRBV6-6 and TRBJ1-2, with TRBD1 matching 9 bases. This CDR3 has 15 residues. V lost 4 bases, J lost 7 bases, and 10 bases stayed unmatched. The germline V gene encodes CDR1 MNHNY and CDR2 SVGAGI (reference sequence). DNA for the CDR3: TGTGCCAGCAGTTCCCCAGGGACAGGGCCGAGTGGCTACACCTTC. This translates into CASSSPGTGPSGYTF.

The J gene is TRBJ1-3, the V gene TRBV28, with TRBD1 matching 7 bases. The CDR3 spans 15 residues. V trimming: 8 bases; J trimming: 2 bases; junction bases outside the gene matches: 9. Looked up from germline, CDR1 is MDHEN and CDR2 is SYDVKM. The CDR3 coding sequence is TGTGCCAGCTCCCCTCCCGACAGGGCTGGAAACACCATATATTTT. Its protein is CASSPPDRAGNTIYF. The whole variable domain, remainder taken from reference TRBV28 and TRBJ1-3, is DVKVTQSSRYLVKRTGEKVFLECVQDMDHENMFWYRQDPGLGLRLIYFSYDVKMKEKGDIPEGYSVSREKKERFSLILESASTNQTSMYLCASSPPDRAGNTIYFGEGSWLTVV.

This clone came up a few times. The chain combines TRBV7-6 with TRBJ2-3, with a tentative D call TRBD2 (5 bases). This CDR3 contains 14 residues. Germline values: CDR1 SGHVS, CDR2 FNYEAQ. Between the trimmed V and J ends, which lost 5 bases and 2 bases, there was a span of 11 bases. DNA for the CDR3: TGTGCCAGCAGCCCCCGACTAACCACAGATACGCAGTATTTT. Its protein product is CASSPRLTTDTQYF.

The rearrangement joins TRBV19 to TRBJ2-3; D might be TRBD1 (5 bases). Germline assignment: CDR1 LNHDA and CDR2 SQIVND (reference sequence). Trimming left V 4 bases short and J 1 base short, with 6 bases between. The CDR3 is 13 amino acids. The CDR3 DNA reads TGTGCCAGTAGTAAACAGGGCACAGATACGCAGTATTTT. It specifies CASSKQGTDTQYF.

This clone was counted only a few times. CDR3 sequence reads: CASKTQGSEKLFF. DNA for the CDR3: TGTGCCAGCAAAACCCAAGGGAGTGAAAAACTGTTTTTT. This rearrangement joins TRBV7-9 to TRBJ1-4; D not resolved. Trimming took 7 bases from V and 7 from J, leaving 13 bases between them. CDR3 size: 13 residues. The germline V gene encodes CDR1 SEHNR and CDR2 FQNEAQ (reference sequence).

V usage is TRBV11-2 and J usage is TRBJ2-7; 9 nucleotides agree with TRBD1. The CDR3 covers 16 residues. Germline CDR1 is SGHAT and CDR2 is FQNNGV. V shed 1 base and J 1 base; nucleotides not matched to a gene: 5. The CDR3 DNA reads TGTGCCAGCAGCTTAGTCCGGGACAGGGATTCCTACGAGCAGTACTTC. This codes for CASSLVRDRDSYEQYF.

The sample holds a few counts of this clone. The chain carries TRBV7-2 and TRBJ2-7; 12 bases match TRBD2. The CDR3 covers 15 residues. The J segment lost 4 bases and the V segment lost 5 bases, leaving 6 bases of the junction unmatched. Germline values: CDR1 SGHTA, CDR2 FQGNSA. The CDR3: CASSHSTSGGYEQYF. CDR3 sequence (DNA): TGTGCCAGCAGCCATTCGACTAGCGGGGGATACGAGCAGTACTTC.

The gene calls are TRBV20-1 and TRBJ1-1; TRBD1 is a possible D gene (5 bases). Germline-derived CDR1 and CDR2 are DFQATT and SNEGSKA (reference sequence). The CDR3 length is 11 residues. The CDR3 region is CRGVAGSEAFF. CDR3 in DNA: TGCAGGGGGGTAGCGGGTTCTGAAGCTTTCTTT.

This clone was seen a few times. This rearrangement joins TRBV30 to TRBJ1-6; 11 nucleotides match TRBD1. Germline V gene lookup returns CDR1 GTSNPN and CDR2 SVGIG (reference sequence). The CDR3 length is 14 residues. Unmatched junction bases numbered 0, after V lost 0 bases and J lost 8 bases. The CDR3 sequence is CAWSVGQGDSPLHF. The CDR3 DNA is TGTGCCTGGAGTGTGGGACAGGGGGATTCACCCCTCCACTTT.

The CDR3 bases are TGTGCCAGCAGCCGGACAGGTTATAACACCGGGGAGCTGTTTTTT. This encodes CASSRTGYNTGELFF. The chain recombines TRBV11-2 with TRBJ2-2, with 7 bases that match TRBD1. This CDR3 is built from 15 residues. V dropped 5 bases and J dropped 2; count of bases not matched to a gene: 5. The germline V gene encodes CDR1 SGHAT and CDR2 FQNNGV.

The genes are TRBV18 and TRBJ1-2; no firm D call. CDR1 is KGHSH, CDR2 LQKENI, per germline. V was pared by 3 bases and J by 4 bases, with 12 bases between. This CDR3 region has 14 residues. CDR3 amino acids: CASSPSADIYGYTF. CDR3 nucleotides: TGTGCCAGCTCACCGTCGGCCGATATCTATGGCTACACCTTC.

The chain uses TRBV19 and TRBJ1-1, with 7 bases lining up with TRBD1. CDR3 length: 14 residues. The J segment lost 1 base and the V segment lost 9 bases, leaving 8 bases of the junction unmatched. Looked up from germline, CDR1 is LNHDA and CDR2 is SQIVND (reference sequence). The CDR3 nucleotides read TGTGCCAGCTTTACAGGGGCACAGAACACTGAAGCTTTCTTT. This encodes CASFTGAQNTEAFF.

The CDR3 loop is CASSVNRGNTEAFF. The CDR3, as DNA: TGTGCCAGCAGTGTAAACAGGGGGAACACTGAAGCTTTCTTT. The J gene is TRBJ1-1, the V gene TRBV6-1, with 7 bases fitting TRBD1. CDR3 length: 14 amino acids. V was clipped by 4 bases and J by 1 base; unmatched bases: 3. The V gene's germline CDR1 is MNHNS and CDR2 SASEGT.

The CDR3 bases are TGTGCCAGCAGCGCGGACGGGGCGCGGGGCTACACCTTC. Residues: CASSADGARGYTF. The chain has TRBV5-4 and TRBJ1-2; a possible D gene is TRBD1 (5 bases). Germline lookup yields CDR1 SGHNT and CDR2 YYREEE (reference sequence). CDR3 size: 13 residues. Trimming pared 4 bases from V and 8 bases from J, leaving 15 bases between.

This rearrangement joins TRBV2 to TRBJ1-4; D is unclear. From germline, CDR1 is SNHLY and CDR2 FYNNEI. The V gene lost 1 base and the J gene lost 8 bases, with 14 bases spanning the gap. This CDR3 spans 15 amino acids. CDR3 nucleotide sequence: TGTGCCAGCAGTGAAGTGGTTCTGGGGTGGGAAAAACTGTTTTTT. Translating it yields CASSEVVLGWEKLFF. Using reference TRBV2 and TRBJ1-4 for the parts outside the CDR3, the full variable domain is EPEVTQTPSHQVTQMGQEVILRCVPISNHLYFYWYRQILGQKVEFLVSFYNNEISEKSEIFDDQFSVERPDGSNFTLKIRSTKLEDSAMYFCASSEVVLGWEKLFFGSGTQLSVL.

V and J are TRBV6-1 and TRBJ1-2, with 10 bases that match TRBD1. The germline gives CDR1 MNHNS, CDR2 SASEGT. With V trimmed by 6 bases and J by 7 bases, 11 bases remained unmatched. This CDR3 has 15 amino acids. The DNA for the CDR3 is TGTGCCAGCAGCGTCGGGACAGGGGAAAGGGTTGGCTACACCTTC. Its translation is CASSVGTGERVGYTF.

V gene TRBV5-6 combines with J gene TRBJ1-3; no clear D gene. V was pared by 7 bases and J by 2 bases, with 25 bases between. CDR1 is SGHDT, CDR2 YYEEEE, per germline. The CDR3 totals 18 residues. The CDR3 reads CASRFWQPSDPTGNTIYF. The CDR3 DNA reads TGTGCCAGCCGGTTTTGGCAGCCCTCGGACCCGACTGGAAACACCATATATTTT. The full variable domain, its missing parts supplied by reference TRBV5-6 and TRBJ1-3, is DAGVTQSPTHLIKTRGQQVTLRCSPKSGHDTVSWYQQALGQGPQFIFQYYEEEERQRGNFPDRFSGHQFPNYSSELNVNALLLGDSALYLCASRFWQPSDPTGNTIYFGEGSWLTVV.

This clone is a singleton in its sample. This chain joins TRBV2 and TRBJ2-3; no definite D call. This CDR3 region has 14 residues. Germline loops: CDR1 SNHLY, CDR2 FYNNEI. With 6 bases removed from V and 6 bases from J, the gap between germline ends came to 16 bases. CDR3 sequence reads: CASSPTPFLDTQYF. The CDR3 coding sequence is TGTGCCAGCAGCCCGACACCCTTTCTCGATACGCAGTATTTT.

The chain uses TRBV29-1 and TRBJ2-5, with a possible D match to TRBD2 (5 bases). This CDR3 has 11 amino acids. The germline V gene has CDR1 SQVTM and CDR2 ANQGSEA. V gave up 8 bases and J gave up 2 bases, with 9 bases separating them. The CDR3 reads CSISGQETQYF. CDR3 nucleotide sequence: TGCAGCATCTCGGGGCAAGAGACCCAGTACTTC.